Below are 29 T cell receptor beta chains sequenced from a single sample in a study of T cell responses to AZD1222 COVID-19 vaccine. The method was immunoSEQ multiplex PCR; TCRdb's version includes in-frame clones alone and lacks a portion of them. The repertoire holds about 81,000 clones, with about 91% as singletons. The material sequenced was peripheral blood, taken 28 days after the second AZD1222 dose. These TCRs come from an adult who received the AZD1222 COVID-19 vaccine.

This clone has only one observation. The chain carries TRBV29-1 and TRBJ2-5; a weak D match, TRBD2 (6 bases). V gave up 7 bases and J gave up 5 bases, with 11 bases separating them. Looked up from germline, CDR1 is SQVTM and CDR2 is ANQGSEA. The CDR3 spans 11 residues. The CDR3 DNA sequence: TGCAGCGCCGGGGGTCAGGAGACCCAGTACTTC. It codes for CSAGGQETQYF.

V and J are TRBV5-1 and TRBJ2-5, with 12 bases aligning to TRBD1. After removal of 4 bases from V and 5 bases from J, the junction contained 6 bases not matched to a gene. Germline V gene data show CDR1 as SGHRS and CDR2 as YFSETQ. The CDR3 extends over 15 amino acids. The CDR3 region has the DNA TGCGCCAGCAGCCCAAAGGGGACAGGGGGCGAGACCCAGTACTTC. It specifies CASSPKGTGGETQYF.

The chain joins TRBV19 to TRBJ1-2; no reliable D call. V was shortened by 7 bases and J by 4 bases, with 16 bases between the two germline ends. There are 14 residues in the CDR3. Per the germline V gene, CDR1 is LNHDA and CDR2 is SQIVND (reference sequence). CDR3 sequence reads: CASTRTGRGYGYTF. The CDR3 DNA reads as TGTGCCAGTACCAGGACCGGACGGGGCTATGGCTACACCTTC.

This CDR3 reads CASSATSSSSYEQYF. The CDR3 coding sequence is TGTGCCAGCAGCGCGACTAGCTCTAGCTCCTACGAGCAGTACTTC. The chain couples TRBV9 to TRBJ2-7, with 7 nucleotides matching TRBD2. V lost 3 bases, J lost 0 bases, and 6 bases stayed unmatched. CDR3 length: 15 amino acids. The germline CDR1 and CDR2 sequences are SGDLS and YYNGEE.

V and J are TRBV3-1 (or the pseudogene TRBV3-2) and TRBJ2-5; D is possibly TRBD1 or TRBD2 (6 bases each). V was cut by 0 bases and J by 5 bases, with 19 bases left in between. Germline V gives CDR1 LGHDT, CDR2 YNNKEL (reference sequence). CDR3 length: 17 residues. The CDR3 protein is CASSQDRASEGGETQYF. In DNA, the CDR3 is TGTGCCAGCAGCCAAGATCGAGCTAGCGAAGGGGGGGAGACCCAGTACTTC.

The chain uses TRBV28 and TRBJ2-1; 14 bases line up with TRBD2. Germline V gives CDR1 MDHEN, CDR2 SYDVKM. J lost 8 bases, V lost 4 bases, and 4 bases had no gene match. CDR3 length: 15 residues. CDR3: CASSYPTSGRDEQFF. The CDR3, as DNA: TGTGCCAGCAGTTACCCGACTAGCGGGAGGGATGAGCAGTTCTTC.

In nucleotides, the CDR3 is TGTGCCAGCAGCTTAATAGAGAGCACAGATACGCAGTATTTT. This gives the protein CASSLIESTDTQYF. The chain recombines TRBV7-2 with TRBJ2-3; D call uncertain. The CDR3 has 14 residues. Trimming pared 2 bases from V and 0 bases from J, leaving 6 bases between. Germline CDR1 reads SGHTA; CDR2 reads FQGNSA.

The chain joins TRBV27 to TRBJ1-5, with 7 bases fitting TRBD1. The junction had 1 base not matched to a gene; V was cut back by 3 bases and J by 2 bases. This CDR3 region has 14 residues. From germline, CDR1 is MNHEY and CDR2 SMNVEV (reference sequence). CDR3 DNA sequence: TGTGCCAGCAGTTTCGGACAGGGCAATCAGCCCCAGCATTTT. Translation: CASSFGQGNQPQHF.

The gene calls are TRBV7-3 and TRBJ2-3; perhaps TRBD2 as D (6 bases). CDR1 is SGHTA and CDR2 is FQGTGA in the germline V gene. This CDR3 is 14 amino acids long. The V end lost 5 bases, the J end lost 5 bases, and 14 bases lay between the germline ends. This chain's CDR3 is CASSQSGTQDTQYF. CDR3 nucleotides: TGTGCCAGCAGCCAATCCGGGACTCAAGATACGCAGTATTTT.

The chain links TRBV5-8 to TRBJ2-3, with D unresolved. Germline V gene sequence: CDR1 SGHTS, CDR2 YDEGEE. The V end lost 1 base, the J end lost 6 bases, and 12 bases lay between the germline ends. The CDR3 extends over 14 amino acids. The CDR3 loop is CASSLLVGPDTQYF. DNA for the CDR3: TGTGCCAGCAGCTTGTTGGTGGGTCCGGATACGCAGTATTTT.

The chain links TRBV27 to TRBJ2-7; 9 bases match TRBD1. Per germline, CDR1 MNHEY and CDR2 SMNVEV (reference sequence). This CDR3 has 14 residues. V was clipped by 5 bases and J by 7 bases; unmatched bases: 9. As DNA, the CDR3 is TGTGCCAGCAGTGTCACAGGGGGCACTGGGGAGCAGTACTTC. Translation: CASSVTGGTGEQYF.

This sequence joins TRBV25-1 and TRBJ1-2, with D tentatively TRBD1 (5 bases). The CDR3 loop spans 13 amino acids. Germline V CDR1 and CDR2: MGHDK, SYGVNS. V was clipped by 2 bases and J by 5 bases, with 9 bases between them. The CDR3 region has the DNA TGTGCCAGCAGTGAAGGACGGGGGTATGGCTACACCTTC. The encoded protein is CASSEGRGYGYTF.

V gene TRBV7-2 combines with J gene TRBJ2-4; possibly TRBD1 or TRBD2 for D (6 bases each). V shed 7 bases and J shed 1 base, with 14 bases lying between them. The germline V gene has CDR1 SGHTA and CDR2 FQGNSA. This CDR3 comprises 15 residues. For the CDR3, the DNA is TGTGCCAGCATCCAGCAAGGGGGGGCCAAAAACATTCAGTACTTC. As protein: CASIQQGGAKNIQYF.

The chain has TRBV10-3 and TRBJ1-2, with 7 nucleotides matching TRBD1. The J segment lost 9 bases and the V segment lost 6 bases, leaving 7 bases of the junction unmatched. The germline CDR1 and CDR2 sequences are ENHRY and SYGVKD. CDR3 size: 12 residues. CDR3 residues: CAISADRSSYTF. The CDR3 DNA sequence: TGTGCCATCAGCGCGGACAGGTCGAGCTACACCTTC.

This chain joins TRBV7-7 and TRBJ2-5, with TRBD1 matching 7 bases. V lost 5 bases to trimming and J lost 4 bases; unmatched junction nucleotides: 4. CDR1 is SSHAT and CDR2 is FNYEAQ in the germline V gene (reference sequence). The CDR3 consists of 13 residues. The CDR3 nucleotides read TGTGCCAGCAGCGTCCGACAGGGAGAGACCCAGTACTTC. This encodes CASSVRQGETQYF.

About this clone: The same CDR3 can be traced to other DNA sequences in this sample. The chain carries TRBV4-1 and TRBJ2-1; 8 nucleotides align to TRBD2. The CDR3 extends over 15 amino acids. After removal of 1 base from V and 1 base from J, the junction contained 0 bases not matched to a gene. Germline loops: CDR1 MGHRA, CDR2 YSYEKL. This CDR3 reads CASSQGLASYNEQFF. CDR3 DNA: TGCGCCAGCAGCCAAGGACTAGCGTCCTACAATGAGCAGTTCTTC.

The V call is TRBV9, the J call TRBJ2-1; 12 nucleotides match TRBD2. This CDR3 comprises 17 residues. V lost 2 bases, J lost 4 bases, and 7 bases stayed unmatched. Germline V gene sequence: CDR1 SGDLS, CDR2 YYNGEE. CDR3 bases: TGTGCCAGCAGCGTTGAGACTAGCGGGAGTGGTTACAATGAGCAGTTCTTC. Translated: CASSVETSGSGYNEQFF.

The genes are TRBV20-1 and TRBJ2-1; D might be TRBD2 (6 bases). The V end was cut by 6 bases, the J end by 6 bases, with 9 bases between. Germline V gene sequence: CDR1 DFQATT, CDR2 SNEGSKA (reference sequence). This CDR3 comprises 11 residues. CDR3 nucleotide sequence: TGCAGTGCCACGACTAGCAATGAGCAGTTCTTC. Translation: CSATTSNEQFF.

This chain links TRBV27 with TRBJ2-1, with D hard to call. This CDR3 has 11 residues. V lost 6 bases, J lost 9 bases, and 9 bases lay in between. CDR1 is MNHEY and CDR2 is SMNVEV in the germline V gene (reference sequence). The CDR3 here is CASSRVGEQFF. Written as DNA, the CDR3 is TGTGCCAGCAGCCGGGTCGGTGAGCAGTTCTTC.

This clone was counted a single time. The chain has TRBV3-1 (or the pseudogene TRBV3-2) and TRBJ2-5; the match to TRBD1 covers 9 bases. This CDR3 has 14 residues. Trimming at V came to 3 bases and at J to 5 bases, leaving 4 bases not matched to a gene. The V gene's germline CDR1 is LGHDT and CDR2 YNNKEL (reference sequence). The CDR3 bases are TGTGCCAGCAGCCACGGGACAGGGTGGGAGACCCAGTACTTC. Encoded protein: CASSHGTGWETQYF.

The rearrangement links TRBV19 to TRBJ1-1; D is possibly TRBD1 (5 bases). The germline V gene encodes CDR1 LNHDA and CDR2 SQIVND (reference sequence). There are 19 residues in the CDR3. The V end was cut by 0 bases, the J end by 0 bases, with 20 bases between. As DNA, the CDR3 is TGTGCCAGTAGTATAGATGGAGTAGGGCCCAGAGGGGTGAACACTGAAGCTTTCTTT. It yields the protein CASSIDGVGPRGVNTEAFF.

This clone was counted once. The gene calls are TRBV4-1 and TRBJ2-1; D is uncertain. The CDR3 totals 15 residues. Germline CDR1 reads MGHRA; CDR2 reads YSYEKL. Trimming took 4 bases from V and 3 from J, leaving 13 bases between them. In nucleotides, the CDR3 is TGCGCCAGCAGCCGGTCCAGAACAGACTACAATGAGCAGTTCTTC. It specifies CASSRSRTDYNEQFF.

The chain joins TRBV19 to TRBJ2-3; TRBD2 aligns across 11 bases. J lost 0 bases, V lost 4 bases, and 3 bases had no gene match. Germline CDR1 reads LNHDA; CDR2 reads SQIVND (reference sequence). This CDR3 has 16 residues. DNA for the CDR3: TGTGCCAGTAGTACGCGGACTAGCGGGAGCACAGATACGCAGTATTTT. It encodes CASSTRTSGSTDTQYF.

This rearrangement joins TRBV29-1 to TRBJ2-7; 10 nucleotides agree with TRBD2. After removal of 7 bases from V and 1 base from J, the junction contained 7 bases not matched to a gene. The CDR3 sequence is 14 residues long. Looked up from germline, CDR1 is SQVTM and CDR2 is ANQGSEA. The CDR3 sequence is CSAGTSELSYEQYF. In DNA form, the CDR3 reads TGCAGCGCGGGGACTAGCGAGCTGTCCTACGAGCAGTACTTC.

The CDR3 protein is CASSVVAGTFEKLFF. CDR3 in DNA: TGTGCCAGTAGTGTCGTAGCAGGTACCTTCGAAAAACTGTTTTTT. This chain links TRBV19 with TRBJ1-4; no reliable D call. Germline V gene sequence: CDR1 LNHDA, CDR2 SQIVND (reference sequence). CDR3 length equals 15 residues. V was trimmed by 5 bases and J by 8 bases, leaving 18 bases between them.

V and J are TRBV5-1 and TRBJ2-5; D is tentatively TRBD1 or TRBD2 (5 bases each). The CDR3 runs 14 residues. V dropped 3 bases and J dropped 5 bases, with 14 bases sitting between them. The germline CDR1 and CDR2 sequences are SGHRS and YFSETQ. CDR3 sequence: CASSYNGEGETQYF. In DNA form, the CDR3 reads TGCGCCAGCAGCTACAACGGTGAGGGGGAGACCCAGTACTTC.

This clone has only a few counts. CDR3 in DNA: TGTGCCAGCAGCCCAATCGCGGACTCCTACGAGCAGTACTTC. As protein: CASSPIADSYEQYF. The chain carries TRBV7-2 and TRBJ2-7; no clear D gene. Trimming took 5 bases from V and 0 from J, leaving 11 bases between them. Germline assignment: CDR1 SGHTA and CDR2 FQGNSA. This CDR3 is built from 14 residues.

V usage is TRBV7-2 and J usage is TRBJ1-5; a weak D match, TRBD1 (5 bases). The germline CDR1 and CDR2 sequences are SGHTA and FQGNSA. The CDR3 totals 13 residues. V was shortened by 2 bases and J by 7 bases, with 9 bases between the two germline ends. The CDR3 region has the DNA TGTGCCAGCAGCTTACAGGGTCAACAGCCCCAGCATTTT. Translation: CASSLQGQQPQHF.

This rearrangement joins TRBV2 to TRBJ2-2, with 8 bases identical to TRBD2. With 1 base clipped from V and 4 bases from J, the junction kept 5 bases outside the gene matches. The germline CDR1 and CDR2 sequences are SNHLY and FYNNEI. CDR3 length equals 16 residues. CDR3 loop: CASSEVRLALTGELFF. The CDR3 DNA reads as TGTGCCAGCAGTGAAGTTCGACTAGCGCTCACCGGGGAGCTGTTTTTT.